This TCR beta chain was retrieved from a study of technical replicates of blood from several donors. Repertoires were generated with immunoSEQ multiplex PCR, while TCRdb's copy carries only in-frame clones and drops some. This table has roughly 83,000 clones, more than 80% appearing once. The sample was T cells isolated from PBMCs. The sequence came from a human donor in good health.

CDR3 sequence (DNA): TGTGCCAGCAGCCCCTCGGAAGCGGGGGAGGACACAGATACGCAGTATTTT. The encoded protein is CASSPSEAGEDTDTQYF. The J gene is TRBJ2-3, the V gene TRBV13, with 8 bases identical to TRBD2. CDR3 size: 17 residues. Germline values: CDR1 PRHDT, CDR2 FYEKMQ (reference sequence). Losses at the gene ends were 5 bases for V and 2 bases for J; bases not matched to a gene: 12.